A few counts support the clone carrying this T cell receptor (beta chain). The TCRbeta library was prepared with unique molecular identifiers. A single record per CDR3 protein comes from TCRdb applying MiXCR to the PCR reads. The top ten clones hold approximately 6.2% of a sample with hundreds of thousands of distinct CDR3 sequences, approximately 9.5% of them seen once. The data were obtained in a study of T-cell reconstitution after alpha-beta-depleted transplantation in children. The specimen comprised PBMCs from the stem cell graft donor, sampled from the stem cell graft. The clonotype originates from a human donor who donated a stem cell graft to a child with acute lymphoblastic leukemia.

CDR3 DNA: TGCGCCAGCAGCTGGGCGATAGGACGGTACGAGCAGTACTTC. Its protein is CASSWAIGRYEQYF. V is TRBV5-1 and J is TRBJ2-7; no definite D call. The V gene lost 3 bases and the J gene lost 4 bases, with 14 bases spanning the gap. This CDR3 has 14 residues. Germline loops: CDR1 SGHRS, CDR2 YFSETQ.